This T cell receptor (beta chain) was identified during a study of CD8 T cells in ankylosing spondylitis. The CDR3 totals 15 residues. Trimming took off 2 bases at V and 4 bases at J, with 12 bases between the two ends. In the case of this clonotype: The antigen is undetermined.

Study observations and caveats: The clones that were linked to disease were reported to be significantly enriched in matched synovial fluid samples from ankylosing spondylitis patients. Certain motif variants had earlier appeared in reactive arthritis synovial fluid and blood. A motif of eight highly homologous TCR beta variants was seen as apparently characteristic of ankylosing spondylitis blood.

TCRdb processed the 5' RACE reads anew with MiXCR; each CDR3 protein has one entry. The sample carries around 770,000 distinct CDR3 sequences, over 9.5% recorded once. The sequence was collected from a male donor with ankylosing spondylitis. The sequenced material came from blood, either unsorted or a sorted T cell fraction (not recorded which). The J gene is TRBJ1-5, the V gene TRBV12-3 or TRBV12-4, with a tentative D call TRBD1 (6 bases). As DNA, the CDR3 is TGTGCCAGCAGTTTAAGCCGGGGGGCGAATCAGCCCCAGCATTTT. Translating gives CASSLSRGANQPQHF.